This T cell receptor (beta chain) was captured by sequencing in a study of early T cells in non-severe SARS-CoV-2 infection. The TCR library protocol was used to attach unique molecular identifiers. These identifiers were attached to individual cDNA molecules. Using its own MiXCR run on the 5' RACE reads, TCRdb lists one record per CDR3 protein. In the table there are roughly 50,000 distinct CDR3 sequences, around 8% of which are singletons. The CDR3 runs 16 residues. The V and J ends lost 5 bases and 3 bases, in that order; junction bases with no gene match: 7. Per the germline V gene, CDR1 is SGHTA and CDR2 is FQGNSA. This clonotype came up many times. What it binds is not known. Points from the study as a whole: A preference for anti-spike CD8 responses marked VDJdb matching, which missed private and CD4 specificities.

Source material: whole blood. The chain recombines TRBV7-2 with TRBJ2-1, with 10 bases matching TRBD2. The receptor's source is an adult who was a healthcare worker with PCR-confirmed SARS-CoV-2 infection or an uninfected control (not recorded which). This CDR3 is CASSRSGRAGYNEQFF. CDR3 nucleotides: TGTGCCAGCAGCCGGAGCGGGAGGGCCGGCTACAATGAGCAGTTCTTC.